This paragraph covers one T cell receptor (beta chain) sequence. These data originate in a study of identical twins. Trimming at V came to 5 bases and at J to 1 base, leaving 2 bases not matched to a gene. CDR3 size: 14 residues. Germline V lookup: CDR1 DFQATT, CDR2 SNEGSKA (reference sequence). TCRdb re-derived calls from the 5' RACE reads in MiXCR, one entry per CDR3 protein. This repertoire shows 640,000 or so distinct CDR3 sequences, around 5.7% found once; its top ten account for 1.5% to 2%. Sample: naive T cells sorted from blood. The V call is TRBV20-1, the J call TRBJ2-7, with 13 bases matching TRBD2. The receptor comes from a man aged 18 to 35 in good health. CDR3 loop: CSAGGLAGSYEQYF. The CDR3 nucleotides are TGCAGTGCTGGGGGACTAGCGGGGTCCTACGAGCAGTACTTC.